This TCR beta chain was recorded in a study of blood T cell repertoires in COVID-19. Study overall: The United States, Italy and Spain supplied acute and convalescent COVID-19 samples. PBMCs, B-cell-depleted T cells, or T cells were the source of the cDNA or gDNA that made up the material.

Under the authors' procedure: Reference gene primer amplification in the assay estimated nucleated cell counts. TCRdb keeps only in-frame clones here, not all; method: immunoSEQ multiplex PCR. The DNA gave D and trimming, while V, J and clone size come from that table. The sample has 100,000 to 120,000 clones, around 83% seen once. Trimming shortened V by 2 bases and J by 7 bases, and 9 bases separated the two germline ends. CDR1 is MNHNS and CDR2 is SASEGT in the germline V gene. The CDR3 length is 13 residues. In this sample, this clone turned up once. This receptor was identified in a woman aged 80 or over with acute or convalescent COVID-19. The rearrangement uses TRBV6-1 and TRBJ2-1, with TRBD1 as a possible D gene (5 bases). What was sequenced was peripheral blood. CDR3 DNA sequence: TGTGCCAGCAGTGAACCAGGGTGGAATGAGCAGTTCTTC. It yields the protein CASSEPGWNEQFF.